The 10 T cell receptor beta chains in this list originate from one sample, sequenced in a study of blood T cell repertoires in COVID-19. Generated by immunoSEQ multiplex PCR, the TCRdb table keeps only in-frame clones and is missing some. This sample has approximately 150,000 clones, with 80% found just once. The sequencing input was peripheral blood. Source of these receptors: a woman in her forties or fifties with acute or convalescent COVID-19.

CDR3 region: CASSLGSGTANSPLHF. Written as DNA, the CDR3 is TGTGCCAGCAGCTTAGGGTCCGGGACAGCGAATTCACCCCTCCACTTT. The chain joins TRBV7-9 to TRBJ1-6; 7 nucleotides align to TRBD1. The CDR3 contains 16 residues. V dropped 1 base and J dropped 7; count of bases not matched to a gene: 7. Germline CDR1 SEHNR, CDR2 FQNEAQ (reference sequence).

This sequence joins TRBV7-8 and TRBJ2-2; D ambiguous. The CDR3 length is 16 residues. CDR1 SGHVS and CDR2 FQNEAQ come from the germline V gene. The V and J ends lost 1 base and 2 bases respectively, with 11 bases between them. The CDR3 region is CASSLVSPDNTGELFF. The CDR3 DNA reads TGTGCCAGCAGCTTAGTCAGTCCCGATAACACCGGGGAGCTGTTTTTT.

V usage is TRBV7-8 and J usage is TRBJ2-2; 8 bases match TRBD2. The CDR3 loop spans 16 amino acids. J gave up 5 bases and V 7 bases, and 12 bases lay outside the gene matches. Germline CDR1 and CDR2: SGHVS and FQNEAQ. The CDR3 loop is CASTPSPGGRTGELFF. CDR3 DNA: TGTGCCAGCACCCCATCCCCGGGGGGGAGAACCGGGGAGCTGTTTTTT.

The CDR3 DNA is TGTGCCAGCAGTGATACAGTGAACACTGAAGCTTTCTTT. Translated, it gives CASSDTVNTEAFF. The chain has TRBV6-4 and TRBJ1-1, with no clear D. The CDR3 loop spans 13 amino acids. V was trimmed by 3 bases and J by 0 bases, leaving 5 bases between them. CDR1 MRHNA and CDR2 SNTAGT come from the germline V gene.

V usage is TRBV4-3 and J usage is TRBJ2-3, with 11 positions matching TRBD2. J lost 5 bases, V lost 6 bases, and 7 bases had no gene match. CDR3 length equals 15 residues. Germline V CDR1 and CDR2: LGHNA, YSLEER. This CDR3 is CASSPLAGGEDTQYF. CDR3 coding DNA: TGCGCCAGCAGTCCTTTAGCGGGGGGGGAAGATACGCAGTATTTT.

This CDR3 reads CASSASEGAREKLFF. CDR3 DNA: TGTGCCAGCAGCGCCTCGGAGGGGGCCCGGGAAAAACTGTTTTTT. The rearrangement links TRBV9 to TRBJ1-4; 7 nucleotides agree with TRBD1. After removal of 3 bases from V and 8 bases from J, the junction contained 10 bases not matched to a gene. CDR1 is SGDLS and CDR2 is YYNGEE in the germline V gene. CDR3 length equals 15 residues. Full variable domain (outside the CDR3, taken from reference TRBV9 and TRBJ1-4): DSGVTQTPKHLITATGQRVTLRCSPRSGDLSVYWYQQSLDQGLQFLIQYYNGEERAKGNILERFSAQQFPDLHSELNLSSLELGDSALYFCASSASEGAREKLFFGSGTQLSVL.

The V and J genes are TRBV6-5 and TRBJ2-4, with D perhaps matching TRBD2 (5 bases). V lost 7 bases to trimming and J lost 5 bases, with 18 bases between them. The V gene's germline CDR1 is MNHEY and CDR2 SVGAGI. The CDR3 runs to 15 residues. The CDR3 loop is CASTPSGKGENIQYF. CDR3 bases: TGTGCCAGCACCCCATCCGGGAAGGGAGAAAACATTCAGTACTTC.

This clone showed up just a few times. CDR3 loop: CASSQGWTQTYEQYF. CDR3 in DNA: TGCGCCAGCAGCCAAGGTTGGACACAGACCTACGAGCAGTACTTC. The V and J genes are TRBV4-3 and TRBJ2-7; D might be TRBD1 (5 bases). CDR1 and CDR2 (germline): LGHNA, YSLEER. V was clipped by 1 base and J by 2 bases, with 12 bases between them. This CDR3 is 15 amino acids long.

The chain joins TRBV28 to TRBJ2-3, with 9 bases aligning to TRBD1. The J segment lost 4 bases and the V segment lost 6 bases, leaving 8 bases of the junction unmatched. This CDR3 region has 15 residues. Germline CDR1 and CDR2: MDHEN and SYDVKM. The CDR3 sequence: CASRPHRGRPDTQYF. CDR3 DNA: TGTGCCAGCAGGCCCCACAGGGGGCGGCCAGATACGCAGTATTTT.

CDR3 loop: CASSPDSGQETQYF. The DNA for the CDR3 is TGTGCCAGCAGCCCCGACAGTGGCCAAGAGACCCAGTACTTC. V and J are TRBV5-6 and TRBJ2-5; D perhaps matches TRBD1 (5 bases). In germline, CDR1 is SGHDT, CDR2 YYEEEE. The CDR3 sequence is 14 residues long. V lost 4 bases, J lost 1 base, and 11 bases lay in between.